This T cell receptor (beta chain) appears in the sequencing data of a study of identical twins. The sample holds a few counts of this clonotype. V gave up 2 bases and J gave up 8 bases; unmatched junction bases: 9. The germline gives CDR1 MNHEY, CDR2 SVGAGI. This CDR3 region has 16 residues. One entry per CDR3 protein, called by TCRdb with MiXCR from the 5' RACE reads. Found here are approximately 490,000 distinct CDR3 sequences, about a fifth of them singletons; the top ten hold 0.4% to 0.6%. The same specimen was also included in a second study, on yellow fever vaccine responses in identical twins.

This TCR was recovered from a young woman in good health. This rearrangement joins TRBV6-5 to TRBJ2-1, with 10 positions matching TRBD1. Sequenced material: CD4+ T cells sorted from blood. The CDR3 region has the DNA TGTGCCAGCAGTTACCCCGGACAGGGGGTAAGGGATGAGCAGTTCTTC. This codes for CASSYPGQGVRDEQFF.